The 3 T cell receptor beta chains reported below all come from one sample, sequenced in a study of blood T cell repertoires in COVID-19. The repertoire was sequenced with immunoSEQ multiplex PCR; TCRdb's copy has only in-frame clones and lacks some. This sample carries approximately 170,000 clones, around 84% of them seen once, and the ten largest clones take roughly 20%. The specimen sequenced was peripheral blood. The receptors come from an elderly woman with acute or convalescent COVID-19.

CDR3 DNA sequence: TGTGCCTGGCCTTTCTCCAGGGCTGAAGCTTTCTTT. It is translated as CAWPFSRAEAFF. V gene TRBV30 combines with J gene TRBJ1-1; D is possibly TRBD1 (5 bases). Germline CDR1 and CDR2: GTSNPN and SVGIG (reference sequence). This CDR3 contains 12 residues. Trimming took 5 bases from V and 6 from J, leaving 13 bases between them.

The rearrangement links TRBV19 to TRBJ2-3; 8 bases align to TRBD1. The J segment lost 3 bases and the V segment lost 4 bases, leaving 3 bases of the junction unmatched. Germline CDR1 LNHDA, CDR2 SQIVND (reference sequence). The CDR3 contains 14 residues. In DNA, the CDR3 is TGTGCCAGTAGTACCCAGGGGGCTACAGATACGCAGTATTTT. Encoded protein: CASSTQGATDTQYF.

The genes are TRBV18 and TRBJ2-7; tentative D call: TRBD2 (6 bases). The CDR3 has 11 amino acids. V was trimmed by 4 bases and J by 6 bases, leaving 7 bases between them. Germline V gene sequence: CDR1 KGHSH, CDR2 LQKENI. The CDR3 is CASSLRGEQYF. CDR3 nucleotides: TGTGCCAGCTCACTGCGGGGCGAGCAGTACTTC. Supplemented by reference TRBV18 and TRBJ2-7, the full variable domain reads NAGVMQNPRHLVRRRGQEARLRCSPMKGHSHVYWYRQLPEEGLKFMVYLQKENIIDESGMPKERFSAEFPKEGPSILRIQQVVRGDSAAYFCASSLRGEQYFGPGTRLTVT.